This T cell receptor (beta chain) is from a study of T-cell reconstitution after alpha-beta-depleted transplantation in children (dated by TCRdb to about 2016). Some background on the complete study: Using TCR repertoire profiling, the study followed T-cell immune reconstitution in a quantitative way in children after TCRalphabeta/CD19-depleted allogeneic hematopoietic cell transplantation.

The CDR3 runs 13 amino acids, cysteine and phenylalanine included. The DNA shown is the 39-base CDR3, in frame from base 1. As encoded in the germline V gene, CDR1 is SGHVS while CDR2 is FQNEAQ. Relative to germline, V is missing 1 base and J is missing 11 bases, with 7 bases of the junction outside any gene match. What this sample's treatment or condition label stands for: allogeneic hematopoietic cell transplantation with graft depleted of TCRalphabeta T cells and CD19 B cells. The transplant recipients were children given TCRalphabeta/CD19-depleted allogeneic hematopoietic cell grafts. To note about this clonotype: Its antigen is unknown. No much larger clone is present one base from it, and per-base qualities are unavailable.

Findings and caveats that apply to the study as a whole: Hyperexpanded clone frequencies declined over subsequent months; after one year, T-cell counts and TCRbeta diversity were mostly attributed to newly produced T cells. The apparently early alphabetaT-cell count recovery about two months after transplant was reportedly dependent on only several hundred rapidly expanded clones derived from non-depleted graft cells. The high TCRbeta diversity at day 60 in some patients was ascribed to recipient T cells and intrathymic progenitors that had survived conditioning.

Libraries were prepared through PCR. Sequencing used an Illumina HiSeq 2500. TCR library preparation used molecular barcoding, with unique molecular identifiers applied to normalize quantification of the TCRbeta repertoire. TCRdb itself trimmed the public reads at Q25 with fastp, ran MiXCR and retained productive beta chains. CDR3 protein sequences are deduplicated, and each keeps its most common genes and DNA. Recorded for this sample are around 90,000 distinct CDR3 sequences; 15% to 19% of them occurred a single time. Around a fifth of the sample is held by the ten biggest clonotypes. The sequence was collected from a male patient aged 2 to 9 who had a stem cell transplant for acute lymphoblastic leukemia, so the T cells may come from the graft donor. The source was PBMCs, mostly from graft donor cells, collected 180 days after TCRalphabeta/CD19-depleted stem cell transplant. Recombination connected TRBV7-8 to TRBJ1-1; TRBD1 agrees with 7 junctional bases. The CDR3 loop reads CASSLGLDRDAFF. The DNA sequence is as follows: TGTGCCAGCAGCTTAGGACTAGACAGGGATGCTTTCTTT.